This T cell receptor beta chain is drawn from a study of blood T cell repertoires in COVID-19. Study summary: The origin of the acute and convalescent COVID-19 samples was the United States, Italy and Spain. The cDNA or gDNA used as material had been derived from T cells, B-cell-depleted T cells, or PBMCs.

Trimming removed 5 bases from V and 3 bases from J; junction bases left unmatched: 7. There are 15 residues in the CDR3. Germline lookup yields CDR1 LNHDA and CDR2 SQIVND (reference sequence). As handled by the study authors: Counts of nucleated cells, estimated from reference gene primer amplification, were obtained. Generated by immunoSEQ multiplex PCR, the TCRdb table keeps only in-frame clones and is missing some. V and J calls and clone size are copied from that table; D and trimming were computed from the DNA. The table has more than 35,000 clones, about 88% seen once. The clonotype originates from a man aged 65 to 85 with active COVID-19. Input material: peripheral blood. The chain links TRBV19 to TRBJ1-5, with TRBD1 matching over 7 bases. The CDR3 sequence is CASSLTGLNNQPQHF. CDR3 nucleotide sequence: TGTGCCAGTAGTTTGACAGGGCTCAACAATCAGCCCCAGCATTTT.